This is a list of T cell receptor beta chains from one sample in a study of T cells expressing NK-cell markers. TCRdb reprocessed the 5' RACE reads, keeping one entry per CDR3 protein, no DNA. This sample lists some 280,000 distinct CDR3 sequences; its ten largest clones have around 0.37%. The sequenced material came from blood T cells: a sorted CD56 or NKG2C T cell subset, CD4+ or CD8+ T cells, or bulk PBMC T cells (not recorded which). Receptors were obtained from a man aged 18 to 30 in good health. Both conserved end residues are part of each CDR3.

J: TRBJ2-2
V: TRBV14
CDR3: CASSHRDRRNTGELFF

J: TRBJ2-1
V: TRBV3-1
CDR3: CASSQGDVRTSNEQFF

J: TRBJ2-3
V: TRBV20-1
CDR3: CSARGAGRRDTQYF

J: TRBJ2-3
V: TRBV5-1
CDR3: CASSFGDPSTDTQYF

J: TRBJ2-7
V: TRBV7-2
CDR3: CASSLGLASGRVGEQYF

J: TRBJ2-1
V: TRBV5-5
CDR3: CASSLPASGNEQFF

J: TRBJ1-2
V: TRBV30
CDR3: CAWSVQGPNYGYTF

J: TRBJ1-2
V: TRBV19
CDR3: CASLYREYGYTF

J: TRBJ2-1
V: TRBV20-1
CDR3: CSATSEGVGFSEQFF

J: TRBJ2-7
V: TRBV29-1
CDR3: CSVARTHRQTYEQYF

J: TRBJ1-2
V: TRBV11-2
CDR3: CASSSRRRDRGRYGYTF

J: TRBJ1-1
V: TRBV9
CDR3: CASSVEAGGRRGGTEAFF

J: TRBJ2-1
V: TRBV21-1
CDR3: CADREQCEQFF

J: TRBJ1-5
V: TRBV19
CDR3: CASSRPQGSVGQPQHF

J: TRBJ2-3
V: TRBV11-2
CDR3: CASSPYGGAGTDTQYF

J: TRBJ1-4
V: TRBV12-3/TRBV12-4
CDR3: CASRGQNNEKLFF

J: TRBJ2-1
V: TRBV20-1
CDR3: CRAQIINKNEQFF

J: TRBJ1-5
V: TRBV27
CDR3: CASSVDRVGGQPQHF

J: TRBJ1-1
V: TRBV6-6
CDR3: CASSYGPEAFF

J: TRBJ2-2
V: TRBV11-1
CDR3: CASSLARDFNPNTGELFF

J: TRBJ2-3
V: TRBV20-1
CDR3: CSAREIRDQRDTQYF

J: TRBJ2-1
V: TRBV12-5
CDR3: CASGSPTGKVYNEQFF

J: TRBJ1-1
V: TRBV3-1
CDR3: CASSQGTPGVAFF

J: TRBJ1-6
V: TRBV4-1
CDR3: CASSRRSEGDSNSPLHF

J: TRBJ2-1
V: TRBV5-1
CDR3: CASSPRGGTSYNEQFF

J: TRBJ1-5
V: TRBV20-1
CDR3: CSASAQGVSQPQHF

J: TRBJ1-1
V: TRBV20-1
CDR3: CSAARVGGGTEAFF

J: TRBJ2-1
V: TRBV25-1
CDR3: CASRSPSGESYNEQFF

J: TRBJ1-2
V: TRBV5-5
CDR3: CASSLASGGQTTNYGYTF

J: TRBJ2-1
V: TRBV6-2/TRBV6-3
CDR3: CASSRPLTGTSGRTIYNEQFF

J: TRBJ2-3
V: TRBV11-2
CDR3: CASSSAPGPDTQYF

J: TRBJ2-3
V: TRBV20-1
CDR3: CSARLWGTLSTDTQYF

J: TRBJ1-2
V: TRBV29-1
CDR3: CSVPQGANYGYTF

J: TRBJ2-2
V: TRBV10-3
CDR3: CATLAGEGTGELFF

J: TRBJ2-5
V: TRBV29-1
CDR3: CSVAGVMAGGGVETQYF

J: TRBJ1-6
V: TRBV6-5
CDR3: CASSYADRGSSPLHF

J: TRBJ2-5
V: TRBV12-3/TRBV12-4
CDR3: CASNRQGRRETQYF

J: TRBJ2-1
V: TRBV3-1
CDR3: CASSHREGYNEQFF

J: TRBJ2-1
V: TRBV4-3
CDR3: CASSQTSSYNEQFF

J: TRBJ2-3
V: TRBV29-1
CDR3: CSVIGEYTQYF

J: TRBJ2-2
V: TRBV10-3
CDR3: CAISGTSGRANTGELFF